These 23 T cell receptor beta chains originate from one sample sequenced in a study of T cell clonality in common variable immunodeficiency. This table comes from immunoSEQ multiplex PCR, and its TCRdb copy is limited to in-frame clones, with some not included. The sample shows tens of thousands of clones, none of them appearing just once. Sequencing was carried out using peripheral blood mononuclear cells. The origin of the receptors is a person aged 18 to 70 in good health.

This clone was counted at least ten times. The sequence runs out 3 residues before the end of the CDR3; the remainder is reconstructed from the germline J gene. The chain combines TRBV23-1 with TRBJ2-7; either TRBD1 or TRBD2 may fit D (5 bases each). TRBV23-1 is flagged as an ORF with uncertain function. V lost 7 bases and J lost 4, with 17 bases in between. This CDR3 is built from 14 residues. The CDR3 reads CASIVREGIYEQYF. The part of the CDR3 DNA that was read is TGCGCCAGCATAGTCAGAGAGGGGATTTACGAG.

This clone showed up many times. Its ends do not fully match the called genes, so a read error is possible. The CDR3 extends 3 residues past the end of the read, so its final part is completed from the germline J gene. The V and J genes are TRBV4-2 and TRBJ1-2, with 8 bases identical to TRBD1. The germline V gene encodes CDR1 LGHNA and CDR2 YNFKEQ. This CDR3 contains 15 residues. The CDR3 sequence: CASSQLGQATYGYTF. The sequenced CDR3 bases are TGCGCCAGCAGCCAATTGGGACAGGCAACTTATGGC.

This clone was observed many times. The CDR3 is cut off 3 residues early in the read; its end comes from the germline J gene. This chain joins TRBV5-1 and TRBJ2-2, with D tentatively TRBD2 (6 bases). The CDR3 covers 16 residues. CDR1 is SGHRS, CDR2 YFSETQ, per germline. The CDR3 bases that were read are TGCGCCAGCAGCGGCCCGTCCATGGGACTTAATGAAAAG. Encoded protein: CASSGPSMGLNEK. The whole CDR3 sequence reads CASSGPSMGLNEKLFF.

This clone was observed many times. Read sequence stops 3 residues before the CDR3 end, and the germline J gene provides the missing end. This sequence joins TRBV4-1 and TRBJ2-2; 10 nucleotides agree with TRBD1. The CDR3 contains 18 residues. Germline assignment: CDR1 MGHRA and CDR2 YSYEKL. The junction had 14 bases not matched to a gene; V was cut back by 4 bases and J by 6 bases. The CDR3 loop is CASSPKYPGTGEAGELFF. CDR3 bases read: TGCGCCAGCAGCCCCAAATACCCCGGGACAGGGGAGGCCGGGGAG.

There are many counts of this clone. The read finishes 3 residues shy of the CDR3 end, and the germline J gene is used to complete it. The V gene is TRBV6-1, the J gene TRBJ1-1; 7 bases agree with TRBD1. This CDR3 is built from 15 residues. Germline V CDR1 and CDR2: MNHNS, SASEGT. Trimming removed 3 bases from V and 0 bases from J; junction bases left unmatched: 4. CDR3 sequence reads: CASSDTGTVNTEAFF. The sequenced CDR3 bases are TGTGCCAGCAGTGATACCGGGACAGTGAACACTGAA.

This clone was observed many times. The CDR3 end falls 3 residues outside the read, so it is completed with the germline J gene. The V call is TRBV6-2 or TRBV6-3, the J call TRBJ1-2; D might be TRBD1 (5 bases). The CDR3 loop spans 12 amino acids. Germline lookup yields CDR1 MNHEY and CDR2 SVGEGT. CDR3 bases read: TGTGCCAGCAGTAGCAGGGCTGGCGGC. This translates into CASSSRAGG. The CDR3 reads in full as CASSSRAGGYTF.

In the case of this clone: The read stops 3 residues short of the end of the CDR3; the missing end is completed from the germline J gene. The chain has TRBV30 and TRBJ2-4; 7 bases match TRBD1. This CDR3 is 14 amino acids long. Germline CDR1 reads GTSNPN; CDR2 reads SVGIG (reference sequence). The CDR3 is CACKNRGPPYGQYF. CDR3 DNA, as far as it was read: TGTGCCTGTAAGAACAGGGGTCCCCCCTATGGT.

In this sample, this clone turned up many times. The CDR3 goes on 3 residues after the read ends, and that part is filled in from the germline J gene. The rearrangement joins TRBV12-5 to TRBJ2-1; tentatively, D is TRBD2 (6 bases). Germline CDR1 is LGHNT and CDR2 is FRNRAP. The CDR3 spans 15 residues. V was shortened by 5 bases and J by 3 bases, with 14 bases between the two germline ends. The CDR3 reads CASGPRDWVYNEQFF. CDR3 bases read: TGTGCTAGTGGTCCCCGGGACTGGGTCTACAATGAG.

In this sample, this clone turned up a few times. From the germline J gene comes the end of the CDR3, since the read stops 3 residues before it. V and J are TRBV18 and TRBJ1-6; weak D call: TRBD1 (6 bases). The V end lost 1 base, the J end lost 9 bases, and 13 bases lay between the germline ends. CDR1 KGHSH and CDR2 LQKENI come from the germline V gene. CDR3 size: 15 residues. The CDR3 region is CASSPRTVGFSPLHF. The CDR3 DNA, read in part, is TGTGCCAGCTCACCACGGACAGTAGGTTTTTCACCC.

This clone has at least ten counts. CDR3 DNA (partial): TGTGCCAGTAGTATCGCCGCCGCAACTAATGAAAAG. This encodes CASSIAAATNEK. The entire CDR3 reads CASSIAAATNEKLFF. This chain links TRBV19 with TRBJ2-2; D not certain. The DNA ends 3 residues before the CDR3 does, and the rest of the CDR3 is filled in from the germline J gene. Germline CDR1 LNHDA, CDR2 SQIVND (reference sequence). The CDR3 sequence is 15 residues long.

This clone was counted ten times or more. The CDR3 end is not reached by the read, which stops 3 residues before it; the germline J gene fills it in. The chain links TRBV6-2 or TRBV6-3 to TRBJ2-1; 8 bases map to TRBD2. The CDR3 totals 16 residues. The V and J ends lost 2 bases and 5 bases, in that order; junction bases with no gene match: 8. The germline gives CDR1 MNHEY, CDR2 SVGEGT. The sequenced part of the CDR3 DNA is TGTGCCAGCAGTTACCAACGGGGGGGACCGGACAATGAG. Encoded protein: CASSYQRGGPDNE. The complete CDR3 sequence is CASSYQRGGPDNEQFF.

This clone was found many times. The junction departs from germline at one end; a sequencing error may be responsible. The sequenced CDR3 bases are TGCGCCAGCAGCCAAGAGGCCAGCGGGGGAAACACCGGGGAG. Its translation: CASSQEASGGNTGE. From start to end, the CDR3 is CASSQEASGGNTGELFF. The chain carries TRBV4-2 and TRBJ2-2; 8 bases align to TRBD2. Read data end 3 residues before the CDR3 end; the end is taken from the germline J gene. The CDR3 runs 17 residues. Per germline, CDR1 LGHNA and CDR2 YNFKEQ.

This clone was detected ten times or more. Read sequence stops 3 residues before the CDR3 end, and the germline J gene provides the missing end. The rearrangement uses TRBV2 and TRBJ2-3, with a tentative D call TRBD1 (5 bases). CDR3 length equals 16 residues. CDR1 and CDR2 (germline): SNHLY, FYNNEI. Deletions cut 6 bases from V and 2 bases from J, with 18 bases between. The chain's CDR3 is CASRSDTWPSTDTQYF. CDR3 DNA (partial): TGTGCCAGCAGATCGGACACCTGGCCGTCCACAGATACG. The whole variable domain, filled in from reference TRBV2 and TRBJ2-3, reads EPEVTQTPSHQVTQMGQEVILRCVPISNHLYFYWYRQILGQKVEFLVSFYNNEISEKSEIFDDQFSVERPDGSNFTLKIRSTKLEDSAMYFCASRSDTWPSTDTQYFGPGTRLTVL.

A remark on this clone: Coverage ceases 3 residues before the CDR3 finishes, and the germline J gene fills in the end. The V call is TRBV7-2, the J call TRBJ2-5; D perhaps matches TRBD2 (5 bases). The V gene's germline CDR1 is SGHTA and CDR2 FQGNSA. This CDR3 region has 13 residues. V lost 0 bases and J lost 5, with 7 bases in between. The CDR3 DNA, read in part, is TGTGCCAGCAGCTTAGCTAGCGACGAGACC. This gives the protein CASSLASDET. The entire CDR3 reads CASSLASDETQYF.

There are many counts of this clone. Read sequence stops 3 residues before the CDR3 end, and the germline J gene provides the missing end. The rearrangement uses TRBV20-1 and TRBJ2-7; perhaps TRBD2 as D (6 bases). Germline V gene lookup returns CDR1 DFQATT and CDR2 SNEGSKA (reference sequence). The CDR3 is 17 amino acids. Trimming cost V 1 base and J 3 bases, with 22 bases left between them. The CDR3 DNA, read in part, is TGCAGTGCTAGAGGCCCGTCTTTTAGGCGGGATATCTACGAG. It encodes CSARGPSFRRDIYE. From start to end, the CDR3 is CSARGPSFRRDIYEQYF.

Many counts were recorded for this clone. Read coverage stops 3 residues before the CDR3 terminus; the germline J gene supplies the remainder. The V call is TRBV9, the J call TRBJ1-4; weak D call: TRBD1 (6 bases). The CDR3 is made up of 15 amino acids. Germline V CDR1 and CDR2: SGDLS, YYNGEE. V was pared by 3 bases and J by 8 bases, with 17 bases between. The CDR3 DNA, read in part, is TGTGCCAGCAGCGCAGGGGCATTGGGTCGGGAAAAA. Protein: CASSAGALGREK. The whole CDR3 sequence reads CASSAGALGREKLFF. The full variable domain, with the rest looked up from reference TRBV9 and TRBJ1-4, is DSGVTQTPKHLITATGQRVTLRCSPRSGDLSVYWYQQSLDQGLQFLIQYYNGEERAKGNILERFSAQQFPDLHSELNLSSLELGDSALYFCASSAGALGREKLFFGSGTQLSVL.

This clone has a handful of counts. Its ends do not fully match the called genes, so a read error is possible. The CDR3 protein is CASSLGAETQYF. CDR3 DNA, as far as it was read: TGTGCCAGCAGCTTAGGGGCAGAGACG. The rearrangement uses TRBV11-2 and TRBJ2-3; D unclear. The CDR3 extends 3 residues past the end of the read, so its final part is completed from the germline J gene. CDR1 is SGHAT, CDR2 FQNNGV, per germline. There are 12 residues in the CDR3.

Regarding this clone: Read coverage stops 3 residues before the CDR3 terminus; the germline J gene supplies the remainder. The genes are TRBV20-1 and TRBJ2-3; 9 nucleotides line up with TRBD2. The CDR3 spans 16 residues. Germline loops: CDR1 DFQATT, CDR2 SNEGSKA (reference sequence). The CDR3: CSARDYTSGSQETQYF. The sequenced CDR3 bases are TGCAGTGCTAGAGATTACACTAGCGGGTCTCAAGAGACG.

There are many counts of this clone. The missing CDR3 end, 3 residues past where the read stops, is filled in from the germline J gene. The chain carries TRBV15 and TRBJ2-7; 10 nucleotides line up with TRBD2. The V gene end was trimmed by 5 bases and the J gene end by 3 bases; junction bases not matched to a gene: 4. Germline V CDR1 and CDR2: LNHNV, YYDKDF (reference sequence). This CDR3 contains 14 residues. The sequenced part of the CDR3 DNA is TGTGCCACCAGCGCTAGCGGGGGATTCTACGAG. This gives the protein CATSASGGFYE. The whole CDR3 protein reads CATSASGGFYEQYF.

This clone was seen ten or more times. The observed sequence ends 3 residues before the CDR3 terminus, with the missing tail filled in from the germline J gene. The V gene is TRBV29-1, the J gene TRBJ2-5, with D maybe TRBD1 (6 bases). The CDR3 is 12 amino acids. Germline lookup yields CDR1 SQVTM and CDR2 ANQGSEA. V was shortened by 8 bases and J by 2 bases, with 12 bases between the two germline ends. The CDR3 sequence: CSSQGLQETQYF. The CDR3 DNA, read in part, is TGCAGCTCCCAGGGGTTGCAAGAGACC.

This clone was seen ten or more times. The DNA ends 3 residues before the CDR3 does, and the rest of the CDR3 is filled in from the germline J gene. The chain recombines TRBV5-5 with TRBJ2-5, with a tentative D call TRBD2 (5 bases). Germline V gene sequence: CDR1 SGHKS, CDR2 YYEKEE (reference sequence). Trimming removed 4 bases at V and 2 bases at J, with 12 bases between. The CDR3 length is 14 residues. Incomplete CDR3 DNA: TGTGCCAGCAGCCCGATAGCGCAACAAGAGACC. Its translation is CASSPIAQQET. The CDR3 in full is CASSPIAQQETQYF.

This clone appeared many times. The sequenced fragment ends 3 residues before the CDR3 boundary, so the rest is inferred from the germline J gene. The chain joins TRBV7-2 to TRBJ2-2; no reliable D call. This CDR3 has 14 residues. V dropped 0 bases and J dropped 4 bases, with 6 bases sitting between them. The germline V gene has CDR1 SGHTA and CDR2 FQGNSA. The covered CDR3 bases are TGTGCCAGCAGCTTAGCGGGCTCCACCGGGGAG. Amino acids: CASSLAGSTGE. The whole CDR3 protein reads CASSLAGSTGELFF.

This clone has a count of ten or more. The CDR3 end lies 3 residues beyond the end of the read and is filled in from the germline J gene. The V and J genes are TRBV20-1 and TRBJ2-1; 11 bases agree with TRBD2. V shed 5 bases, J shed 2 bases, and the junction held 11 bases outside the gene matches. CDR1 DFQATT and CDR2 SNEGSKA come from the germline V gene (reference sequence). The CDR3 runs to 17 residues. CDR3 DNA, as far as it was read: TGCAGTGCTCTAACTAGCGGGGGTGGCGAGACCTACAATGAG. Its translation: CSALTSGGGETYNE. The CDR3 reads in full as CSALTSGGGETYNEQFF.